These 20 T cell receptor beta chains originate from one sample sequenced in a study of T-cell reconstitution after alpha-beta-depleted transplantation in children (dated by TCRdb to the mid-2010s). The receptor library was made with PCR. Instrument used: Illumina HiSeq 2500. Molecular barcoding was employed in the preparation of TCR libraries, with unique molecular identifiers being used to normalize TCRbeta repertoire quantification. TCRdb ran its own pipeline on the public reads, namely fastp trimming at Q25 and MiXCR clone calling, and kept in-frame beta chains. Entries are consolidated by CDR3 protein sequence, retaining the most common genes and DNA. Recorded for this sample are some 390,000 distinct CDR3 sequences; about 20% of them occurred a single time. Clones ranked in the top ten supply 3% to 4.5% of the sample. Sequenced here: PBMCs from the stem cell graft donor, sampled from the stem cell graft. These receptors were collected from a human donor who donated a stem cell graft to a child with acute myeloid leukemia.

In DNA, the CDR3 is TGTGCCACCAGTGATTCCGCAGGACCGGGCCAAGAGACCCAGTACTTC. This codes for CATSDSAGPGQETQYF. J is TRBJ2-5 and V is TRBV24-1; D is ambiguous. The CDR3 contains 16 residues. V was shortened by 2 bases and J by 1 base, with 13 bases between the two germline ends. Germline assignment: CDR1 KGHDR and CDR2 SFDVKD.

This clonotype has more than one count but fewer than ten. V and J are TRBV20-1 and TRBJ2-2; D not resolved. Germline CDR1 and CDR2: DFQATT and SNEGSKA (reference sequence). The germline V and J ends were trimmed by 7 bases and 6 bases, with 18 bases remaining between them. The CDR3 extends over 14 amino acids. The CDR3 DNA reads TGCAGTGGGAAGGGTCCTGCGGTTCCCGGGGAGCTGTTTTTT. The encoded protein is CSGKGPAVPGELFF.

This clonotype was seen many times. The chain joins TRBV29-1 to TRBJ1-1; D is uncertain. The CDR3 runs 12 residues. The germline gives CDR1 SQVTM, CDR2 ANQGSEA. V was pared by 6 bases and J by 1 base, with 9 bases between. The CDR3 loop is CSVPQWNTEAFF. The CDR3 region has the DNA TGCAGCGTACCTCAATGGAACACTGAAGCTTTCTTT.

This clonotype has a handful of counts. The chain's CDR3 is CASKRQETQYF. In DNA, the CDR3 is TGTGCCAGTAAACGCCAAGAGACCCAGTACTTC. This rearrangement joins TRBV12-3 or TRBV12-4 to TRBJ2-5; D is uncertain. V shed 9 bases and J shed 1 base, with 6 bases lying between them. The CDR3 consists of 11 residues.

V gene TRBV20-1 combines with J gene TRBJ2-7; TRBD2 matches at 9 bases. After removal of 3 bases from V and 3 bases from J, the junction contained 3 bases not matched to a gene. This CDR3 has 13 amino acids. The germline gives CDR1 DFQATT, CDR2 SNEGSKA (reference sequence). The CDR3: CSASTSGFYEQYF. In DNA form, the CDR3 reads TGCAGTGCTAGCACTAGCGGGTTCTACGAGCAGTACTTC.

This chain links TRBV6-5 with TRBJ1-5; unclear D gene. CDR1 and CDR2 (germline): MNHEY, SVGAGI. Trimming pared 1 base from V and 4 bases from J, leaving 11 bases between. The CDR3 runs 15 residues. CDR3 sequence (DNA): TGTGCCAGCAGTTACTTTGGCGGGAGTAATCAGCCCCAGCATTTT. Amino acids: CASSYFGGSNQPQHF.

This clonotype was seen repeatedly, ten times or more. The chain couples TRBV20-1 to TRBJ1-5, with no clear D. The CDR3 has 14 amino acids. Germline lookup yields CDR1 DFQATT and CDR2 SNEGSKA (reference sequence). Trimming cost V 0 bases and J 3 bases, with 9 bases left between them. The CDR3 bases are TGCAGTGCTAGAGATAAACAGTACAATCAGCCCCAGCATTTT. This encodes CSARDKQYNQPQHF.

This clonotype appeared a few times. The V gene is TRBV4-1, the J gene TRBJ2-3; TRBD1 might be the D (5 bases). The germline gives CDR1 MGHRA, CDR2 YSYEKL. Trimming took off 1 base at V and 5 bases at J, with 13 bases between the two ends. The CDR3 runs to 15 residues. Written as DNA, the CDR3 is TGCGCCAGCAGCCAAGTTGTAGGGGATAAAGATACGCAGTATTTT. Its protein product is CASSQVVGDKDTQYF.

The chain couples TRBV12-3 or TRBV12-4 to TRBJ2-7; 8 bases map to TRBD1. With 4 bases clipped from V and 3 bases from J, the junction kept 11 bases outside the gene matches. The CDR3 is 16 amino acids. The CDR3 spells CASSSHRDRSSYEQYF. The DNA of the CDR3 is TGTGCCAGCAGTTCTCACCGGGACAGGTCGAGCTACGAGCAGTACTTC.

The chain couples TRBV7-6 to TRBJ2-7; 11 positions agree with TRBD2. The germline V gene encodes CDR1 SGHVS and CDR2 FNYEAQ. V was pared by 1 base and J by 2 bases, with 10 bases of the junction left unmatched. The CDR3 extends over 18 amino acids. The CDR3 region has the DNA TGTGCCAGCAGCTTAGGGCTTCCACTAGCGGGAGACACCTACGAGCAGTACTTC. It encodes CASSLGLPLAGDTYEQYF.

The sample holds a few counts of this clonotype. The genes are TRBV5-1 and TRBJ2-5, with D unresolved. The germline V gene has CDR1 SGHRS and CDR2 YFSETQ. CDR3 length: 13 residues. Trimming left V 0 bases short and J 5 bases short, with 8 bases between. The CDR3 bases are TGCGCCAGCAGCTTGGGGCAGGAGGAGACCCAGTACTTC. It is translated as CASSLGQEETQYF.

This clonotype appeared a few times. The chain combines TRBV12-3 or TRBV12-4 with TRBJ1-1; D is perhaps TRBD1 (6 bases). Trimming stripped 3 bases from V and 6 bases from J, with 8 bases between. The CDR3 sequence is 12 residues long. The CDR3 region is CASSFEGAEAFF. The CDR3 region has the DNA TGTGCCAGCAGTTTTGAGGGGGCTGAAGCTTTCTTT.

In its sample, this clonotype was seen a few times. This chain links TRBV5-1 with TRBJ2-1; D tentatively fits TRBD1 or TRBD2 (5 bases each). CDR3 size: 13 residues. The germline V gene has CDR1 SGHRS and CDR2 YFSETQ. The V end lost 0 bases, the J end lost 9 bases, and 10 bases lay between the germline ends. The CDR3 DNA reads TGCGCCAGCAGCTTGGCCCCGGGGCTTGAGCAGTTCTTC. Amino acid sequence: CASSLAPGLEQFF.

This clonotype was observed a few times. The chain links TRBV5-1 to TRBJ2-7, with 13 bases identical to TRBD2. The V gene's germline CDR1 is SGHRS and CDR2 YFSETQ. Losses at the gene ends were 2 bases for V and 0 bases for J; bases not matched to a gene: 8. CDR3 length: 18 amino acids. Written as DNA, the CDR3 is TGCGCCAGCAGCTTACGGACTAGCGGGAGCCTTTACTCCTACGAGCAGTACTTC. Translating it yields CASSLRTSGSLYSYEQYF.

This clonotype was observed a handful of times. V usage is TRBV12-3 or TRBV12-4 and J usage is TRBJ2-1; maybe TRBD2 (5 bases). CDR3 size: 14 residues. The V end was cut by 7 bases, the J end by 6 bases, with 16 bases between. CDR3 region: CASTHAEGTNEQFF. The CDR3 nucleotides read TGTGCCAGCACCCACGCCGAGGGTACCAATGAGCAGTTCTTC.

This clonotype was recorded at least ten times. This sequence joins TRBV2 and TRBJ2-2, with D perhaps being TRBD1 or TRBD2 (5 bases each). Trimming removed 6 bases from V and 3 bases from J, with 14 bases in between. This CDR3 is 15 amino acids long. Germline CDR1 SNHLY, CDR2 FYNNEI. The CDR3 sequence is CASSVSGTDTGELFF. CDR3 in DNA: TGTGCCAGCAGCGTATCCGGGACGGACACCGGGGAGCTGTTTTTT. Using reference TRBV2 and TRBJ2-2 for the parts outside the CDR3, the full variable domain is EPEVTQTPSHQVTQMGQEVILRCVPISNHLYFYWYRQILGQKVEFLVSFYNNEISEKSEIFDDQFSVERPDGSNFTLKIRSTKLEDSAMYFCASSVSGTDTGELFFGEGSRLTVL.

V and J are TRBV7-2 and TRBJ1-1; D is possibly TRBD1 (6 bases). This CDR3 is built from 13 residues. V lost 6 bases and J lost 3, with 11 bases in between. Per the germline V gene, CDR1 is SGHTA and CDR2 is FQGNSA. CDR3 DNA: TGTGCCAGCAGTAATCAGGGGTACACTGAAGCTTTCTTT. It specifies CASSNQGYTEAFF. Using reference TRBV7-2 and TRBJ1-1 for the parts outside the CDR3, the full variable domain is GAGVSQSPSNKVTEKGKDVELRCDPISGHTALYWYRQSLGQGLEFLIYFQGNSAPDKSGLPSDRFSAERTGGSVSTLTIQRTQQEDSAVYLCASSNQGYTEAFFGQGTRLTVV.

This clonotype was seen many times. CDR3 loop: CSATMDPGQVVTQYF. The CDR3 DNA reads as TGCAGTGCTACTATGGATCCAGGCCAGGTGGTTACGCAGTATTTT. The chain joins TRBV20-1 to TRBJ2-3; D call uncertain. The ends were cut back, 4 bases at V and 8 bases at J, with 22 bases in the middle. Germline V gives CDR1 DFQATT, CDR2 SNEGSKA (reference sequence). This CDR3 spans 15 amino acids.

The chain couples TRBV20-1 to TRBJ1-2, with 7 bases lining up with TRBD1. The CDR3 is made up of 14 amino acids. The ends lost 6 bases at V and 5 bases at J; junction bases unmatched: 12. The germline V gene encodes CDR1 DFQATT and CDR2 SNEGSKA (reference sequence). The CDR3 protein is CSAPEGGPTYGYTF. CDR3 DNA: TGCAGTGCCCCGGAAGGGGGCCCGACATATGGCTACACCTTC.

V gene TRBV7-2 combines with J gene TRBJ2-4; possibly TRBD2 for D (6 bases). Per germline, CDR1 SGHTA and CDR2 FQGNSA. The CDR3 consists of 16 residues. V was clipped by 5 bases and J by 2 bases, with 16 bases between them. As DNA, the CDR3 is TGTGCCAGCAGCCCTTACGGGAGTATGACCAAAAACATTCAGTACTTC. It is translated as CASSPYGSMTKNIQYF.